The TCR beta chain under discussion was sequenced for a study of cytomegalovirus exposure and HLA in healthy donors listed by TCRdb under 2017. Describing the broader study: An earlier analysis of around 600 of the donors reported 250 to 350 Gb of sequence data and 117 million unique TCR beta sequences from around 200 million T cells. Using immunosequencing, the study profiled T cell repertoires from around 680 subjects and related those repertoires to cytomegalovirus serostatus. A later analysis re-analyzed previously published TCR beta repertoires from roughly 630 donors and added high-resolution HLA genotyping to study TCR occurrence patterns. The study combined high-throughput TCR immunosequencing, statistical association of individual TCRs with disease status, and machine learning to predict cytomegalovirus infection status. Every discovery cohort repertoire had been produced on one sequencing platform. Both class I and class II loci were covered by HLA typing, at four-digit resolution. Genome-wide SNP genotypes for about 55% of the 666 donors were used in a later genetic analysis, which treated that subset as a discovery cohort. Donor age, sex, ethnicity and CMV serostatus were compiled together with the repertoire data. The number of typed donors differed by locus: 629-630 for A, B, C, DRB1 and DQB1; some 540 for DQA1; about 600 for DPA1; and around 450 for DPB1. The aim of the study was to test whether cataloging public T cell receptors could identify signatures of past pathogen exposure. An early release that covered about 600 HLA-typed donors contained 300 to 350 gigabases of sequencing data and 65 million to 100 million unique TCR sequences. Roughly 5 DR-DQ haplotypes were treated as single units for association and clustering because of strong linkage in the cohort. Across approximately 400 genotyped donors of the cohort, an average of approximately 240,000 unique TCR beta nucleotide sequences per donor were sequenced, and 15% to 20% of those sequences were non-productive. To decide whether each TCR beta V gene segment behaved as functional or pseudogenic, an earlier analysis of fewer than 750 of the donors relied on high-throughput TCR beta sequencing. Along with the approximately 700-subject first cohort, a separate validation cohort of over 90 different subjects was used. Rather than drawing on any new phenotypic data, the later analysis identified candidate immune exposures from TCR beta sequences and the way those sequences occurred across donors. Among the roughly 400 genotyped donors, around 81% belonged to the genetic ancestry cluster associated with self-reported Caucasian donors.

The CDR3 contains 13 residues, cysteine and phenylalanine counted. The retained sequence is limited to the CDR3, 39 bases, with the frame set at the first base. V is shortened by 4 bases, J by 7 bases, and the region joining them spans 12 bases. Per the germline V gene, SGHRS is the CDR1 and YFSETQ is the CDR2. The cohort consisted of fewer than 700 healthy bone marrow donors. At the time of sampling, every cohort member was nominally healthy, though immune exposures that went unrecorded were likely present. The donor was CMV seronegative and was included in the group of 352 seronegative cohort members. A peripheral blood sample was collected from each donor, and TCR beta sequencing was performed on peripheral blood mononuclear cells. The Qiagen DNeasy Blood Extraction Kit was used to extract genomic DNA from the blood cell samples. Library preparation used the immunoSEQ multiplex PCR assay. For the multiplex PCR, a mixture combining 60 forward primers for TCR Vbeta segments and 13 reverse primers for TCR Jbeta segments was used. The CDR3 region of rearranged TCR beta genes was amplified from genomic DNA by a multiplex PCR assay. On the Illumina HiSeq System, the amplified TCR beta libraries were sequenced as 87-base-pair reads. Processing in the source paper ran as follows. In a later analysis, some 80 million unique TCR beta chains were counted across the 500 to 850 repertoires, and roughly 10 million of these chains were shared by at least two donors. Raw reads were error-corrected and collapsed into unique sequences by a nearest-neighbor algorithm in which closely related sequences were merged to remove PCR and sequencing errors. To assign V, D and J gene segments, CDR3 sequences were aligned to IMGT reference sequences. For a sequence to be retained, a match of at least six nucleotides to both a V gene segment and a J gene segment was required. A rearrangement was called productive if the CDR3 had no stop codons and remained in frame with V and J, and every other rearrangement was called non-productive. Following IMGT convention, CDR3 was defined as the stretch from the second conserved V-encoded cysteine to the conserved J-encoded phenylalanine. In an earlier analysis of roughly 580 of the donors, sequences lacking an unambiguous match to a single V gene segment were excluded. An earlier analysis of 500 to 600 of the donors classified V segments as functional when productive rearrangements were above 56.7% and as segregating when the standard deviation between donors was above 5%. A statistical classification framework was developed to diagnose cytomegalovirus status using the catalog of TCR beta chain sequences. V and J gene assignment, in a later analysis, came from comparing TCR nucleotide sequences with IMGT/GENE-DB human TR gene sequences. In a later analysis, CDR3 sequences and most-parsimonious VDJ recombination scenarios were assigned using the TCRdist pipeline. In a later analysis, each TCR beta chain was defined by its CDR3 amino acid sequence together with its V-gene family, and reads lacking a unique V-gene family were excluded. A later analysis removed 500 to 650 highly shared, low-generation-probability nucleotide sequences to deal with suspected cross-contamination and a sequencing artifact. In a later analysis, a clonal expansion index for each public chain was calculated from normalized within-repertoire ranks of inferred template counts. A later analysis computed generation probabilities with a VDJ recombination model fitted to out-of-frame rearrangements, and checked the results against IGoR. In a later analysis, TCR-TCR, TCR-HLA and TCR-CMV co-occurrence was scored with hypergeometric tests, and a repertoire-size bias correction was applied to TCR pairs. A later analysis estimated false discovery rates by permuting HLA or CMV assignments 20 times. In a later analysis, co-occurring TCRs were grouped with DBSCAN, and TCRdist sequence similarity was added when clustering was performed within HLA-allele-positive subsets. Co-occurrence clustering excluded repertoires with fewer than 30,000 or more than 120,000 public chains, plus five with anomalous nucleotide sharing. Held by TCRdb, this immuneACCESS table contains in-frame sequences only and omits some clones. Under half of the omission traces to an unresolved V gene where checked; the cause of the rest is unknown. V and J calls and clone size are given by that table; D and trimming were obtained from the DNA. This sample gives about 55,000 clones in total; roughly 85% of them show up just once. Around 1.6% of the sample rests with the top ten.

Note on this clone: Its antigen is unknown. The sample holds no much larger clone one base away, and base qualities are not on file.

What the study reported, not specific to this receptor: Linkage disequilibrium might explain the correlated functional status among segregating V segments, but an unknown experimental factor could not be ruled out. About 15 rarely observed V segments, including chromosome 9 orphons, were excluded from the earlier analysis of almost 600 of the donors because counts were too low. A later analysis found that most CMV-associated TCR beta chains appeared HLA-restricted, with HLA associations seemingly driven largely by CMV exposure. The classifier was reported to diagnose cytomegalovirus status with high specificity and sensitivity in both the original and validation cohorts. Some IMGT-functional V segments, including TRBV6-2 and TRBV6-3, could not be told apart with the 87-base-pair reads, so those segments were excluded. A later analysis found that TCR association rates varied across HLA loci, with DRB1 alleles showing the most associated TCRs and HLA-C alleles the fewest. This cohort had only TCR beta chains sequenced, and the lack of alpha or paired-chain data limited which features could be detected. Most TCR sequences were observed very rarely across donors, whereas some public TCRs were present in many individuals. At a false discovery rate of 0.05, a later analysis linked some 17,000 TCR beta sequences to specific HLA alleles. The only immune exposure information available for the cohort was CMV serostatus. In the study, about 150 TCR beta chains were listed as associated with cytomegalovirus. The sequencing pipeline was judged likely to have produced a cluster of highly shared sequence variants as a technical artifact. Because HLA typing was unavailable for some donors at each locus, only the typed subset was used in association tests. A further reported finding was that TCR beta sequences accurately predicted the HLA-A and HLA-B alleles for most subjects in the first cohort. A later genetic analysis reported fewer N-insertions in productive TCRs among donors in an Asian-associated ancestry cluster than the roughly 720-donor mean. Strong co-occurrence of HLA alleles, especially DR and DQ, made assigning TCR associations to individual alleles difficult. A later analysis reported that several top co-occurrence clusters appeared linked to parvovirus B19, influenza, CMV and Epstein-Barr virus. An earlier analysis of approximately 600 of the donors showed that most TCR beta V segments appeared in productive rearrangements either about 87% or about 30% of the time, which broadly matched IMGT annotations. Sequencing depth was assumed to be roughly uniform across donors in the presence/absence analyses, though that assumption may not hold. The authors suggested that the approach could potentially be generalized to other disease states and immunological phenotypes. V-gene and J-gene trimming of TCR beta chains was associated with a missense DCLRE1C variant in a later genetic analysis, and the association was replicated in an independent cohort. In a later analysis, HLA-associated TCR beta chains were found to be more clonally expanded and to have lower generation probabilities than equally common non-associated chains. In vitro tests confirmed that three of the cytomegalovirus-associated TCR beta chains recognize cytomegalovirus antigens.

The receptor chain draws on TRBV5-1 and TRBJ2-1, with the D gene call left open. The receptor was isolated from a young man in good health and CMV-seronegative. The source material was PBMCs. CDR3 region: CASSEVVWNEQFF. The nucleotide sequence is given as TGCGCCAGCAGCGAGGTTGTCTGGAATGAGCAGTTCTTC.